A single T cell receptor (beta chain) is shown here with its context. As yet, its antigen is unknown. The record originates from a study of CD8+CD57+ T cells in acquired aplastic anemia. Study in general: The study obtained an average of about 3.4 ug of DNA from sorted CD4+ and CD8+ cells.

Genomic DNA provided the template from which TCR beta VDJ and CDR3 profiles were obtained. MiXCR, applied by TCRdb to the reads, yields one record per CDR3 protein. The data contain 260,000 or so distinct CDR3 sequences, approximately 79% of them singletons. Patients who underwent sequencing had shown CD8+CD57+ cell expansion by flow cytometry. Severe acquired aplastic anemia affected all patients. Notes on the study in general: Twenty-nine CD8+ CDR3 sequences were shared between patients and controls. The CD8+ Simpson's diversity of patients and controls was not significantly different.

Sequencing was done on a sample of sorted CD4+, CD8+, or CD8+CD57+ T cells (not recorded which) from PBMCs. This TCR was recovered from a human donor with aplastic anemia.

The chain's CDR3 is CASSLPPGPATQYF. The CDR3, as DNA: TGTGCCAGCAGCTTACCTCCAGGTCCCGCTACGCAGTATTTT. The rearrangement joins TRBV7-8 to TRBJ2-3; D unclear. Trimming left V 2 bases short and J 8 bases short, with 14 bases between. Germline lookup yields CDR1 SGHVS and CDR2 FQNEAQ. The CDR3 has 14 residues.